The 26 T cell receptor beta chains presented below share a single source sample, sequenced in a study of blood T cells in healthy people across ages. It was with a sample-barcoded 5' primer and a J-beta primer mix that a second PCR of roughly 7 to 12 cycles was run. TCRdb fed the 5' RACE reads into MiXCR, producing one record per CDR3 protein. The table records 1.4 million or so distinct CDR3 sequences, approximately 43% of them present only once. Sequencing used blood. These receptors all come from a woman under 30 in good health.

This clonotype came up a few times. The gene calls are TRBV9 and TRBJ1-2, with 8 nucleotides matching TRBD1. The CDR3 is 17 amino acids. After removal of 4 bases from V and 5 bases from J, the junction contained 16 bases not matched to a gene. The germline V gene has CDR1 SGDLS and CDR2 YYNGEE. The CDR3, as DNA: TGTGCCAGCAGCACCCTTCCCGGACAGGGTCAAGAATATGGCTACACCTTC. This encodes CASSTLPGQGQEYGYTF.

This clonotype turned up a few times. The rearrangement links TRBV5-1 to TRBJ1-1; D is ambiguous. Between the trimmed V and J ends, which lost 1 base and 1 base, there was a span of 11 bases. Per the germline V gene, CDR1 is SGHRS and CDR2 is YFSETQ. This CDR3 comprises 15 residues. The CDR3 sequence: CASSLIAVRNTEAFF. CDR3 nucleotides: TGCGCCAGCAGCTTGATCGCAGTGCGGAACACTGAAGCTTTCTTT.

This chain connects TRBV27 to TRBJ1-2; 7 bases line up with TRBD1. The ends lost 6 bases at V and 8 bases at J; junction bases unmatched: 15. The germline V gene encodes CDR1 MNHEY and CDR2 SMNVEV (reference sequence). The CDR3 runs 15 residues. The CDR3 nucleotides read TGTGCCAGCAGACCCCTGACAGGGAGAATGGGAGGCTACACCTTC. As protein: CASRPLTGRMGGYTF.

This clonotype was counted between two and nine times. This chain connects TRBV5-1 to TRBJ2-1, with 11 bases lining up with TRBD2. Germline trimming cut 6 bases from V and 9 bases from J; bases unmatched to any gene: 8. CDR3 length equals 14 residues. From germline, CDR1 is SGHRS and CDR2 YFSETQ. CDR3 nucleotides: TGCGCCAGCACCAGACTAGCGGGAAACTCTGAGCAGTTCTTC. Translating gives CASTRLAGNSEQFF.

This chain joins TRBV2 and TRBJ2-4, with a possible D match to TRBD2 (6 bases). V was clipped by 10 bases and J by 8 bases, with 15 bases between them. The CDR3 is 12 amino acids. The germline V gene has CDR1 SNHLY and CDR2 FYNNEI. The CDR3, as DNA: TGTGCCACCGGGAGCTGGCAAGACATTCAGTACTTC. Translating it yields CATGSWQDIQYF.

Concerning this clonotype itself: Its ends do not fully match the called genes, so a read error is possible. This chain connects TRBV4-3 to TRBJ2-3; D is unresolved. Germline CDR1 and CDR2: LGHNA and YSLEER. This CDR3 comprises 15 residues. The CDR3 DNA follows: TGCGCCAACAGCCAAGATCGACGGGGCACAGATACGCAGTATTTT. Its protein is CANSQDRRGTDTQYF.

The chain uses TRBV7-8 and TRBJ2-3, with D possibly being TRBD1 or TRBD2 (5 bases each). Germline-derived CDR1 and CDR2 are SGHVS and FQNEAQ. The CDR3 is 18 amino acids. V was shortened by 3 bases and J by 2 bases, with 21 bases between the two germline ends. CDR3 DNA sequence: TGTGCCAGCAGCTTGGACCCGTTGGGGGTGAGGCCCACAGATACGCAGTATTTT. Protein sequence: CASSLDPLGVRPTDTQYF.

This clonotype was counted only a few times. The chain joins TRBV7-2 to TRBJ2-7; D tentatively reads TRBD1 or TRBD2 (5 bases each). Germline V gives CDR1 SGHTA, CDR2 FQGNSA. The CDR3 is 13 residues long. V shed 2 bases and J shed 4 bases, with 9 bases lying between them. The CDR3 DNA reads as TGTGCCAGCAGCTTATGGGACCCATACGAGCAGTACTTC. Translating it yields CASSLWDPYEQYF.

V is TRBV20-1 and J is TRBJ1-5, with D possibly TRBD1 on 6 matching bases. V was pared by 3 bases and J by 7 bases, with 13 bases between. Germline V CDR1 and CDR2: DFQATT, SNEGSKA (reference sequence). The length of the CDR3 is 13 residues. The CDR3 DNA sequence: TGCAGTGCTAGTTTAGGGGGGGACCAGCCCCAGCATTTT. Encoded protein: CSASLGGDQPQHF.

This clonotype was picked up a small number of times. The chain is built from TRBV7-6 and TRBJ2-1, with 8 positions matching TRBD2. Looked up from germline, CDR1 is SGHVS and CDR2 is FNYEAQ. The V and J ends lost 0 bases and 4 bases, in that order; junction bases with no gene match: 8. The length of the CDR3 is 17 residues. The CDR3 region has the DNA TGTGCCAGCAGCTTAGCTTATAGGAGCGGGAGATACAATGAGCAGTTCTTC. It encodes CASSLAYRSGRYNEQFF.

The chain is built from TRBV29-1 and TRBJ2-1; D gene ambiguous. Germline V CDR1 and CDR2: SQVTM, ANQGSEA. The V and J ends lost 6 bases and 12 bases respectively, with 15 bases between them. This CDR3 region has 11 residues. CDR3: CSVETPRTQFF. Here the CDR3 DNA reads TGCAGCGTAGAGACCCCCCGGACGCAGTTCTTC.

J is TRBJ1-2 and V is TRBV29-1; perhaps TRBD1 as D (5 bases). The CDR3 covers 11 residues. Deletions cut 3 bases from V and 6 bases from J, with 8 bases between. CDR1 and CDR2 (germline): SQVTM, ANQGSEA. The CDR3 DNA reads as TGCAGCGTTGATAAGGGGAATGGCTACACCTTC. This codes for CSVDKGNGYTF.

This clonotype is a singleton in its sample. V usage is TRBV5-1 and J usage is TRBJ2-1; D uncertain. Gene TRBJ2-7 matches the end of the DNA better, so the J call may be wrong. This CDR3 has 15 amino acids. Looked up from germline, CDR1 is SGHRS and CDR2 is YFSETQ. The CDR3, as DNA: TGCGCCAGCAGCTTGGATGGACGCTCCTACAACGAGCAGTACTTC. Amino acids: CASSLDGRSYNEQYF.

The chain links TRBV5-1 to TRBJ1-2, with 10 bases identical to TRBD1. Germline-derived CDR1 and CDR2 are SGHRS and YFSETQ. J was trimmed by 7 bases and V by 0 bases; bases with no gene match: 3. CDR3 length equals 14 residues. The CDR3 spells CASSLEGQGSGYTF. CDR3 nucleotide sequence: TGCGCCAGCAGCTTGGAGGGACAGGGGTCTGGCTACACCTTC.

There are a few counts of this clonotype. This chain joins TRBV9 and TRBJ2-3, with TRBD2 matching 9 bases. This CDR3 comprises 17 residues. Germline CDR1 reads SGDLS; CDR2 reads YYNGEE. V trimming: 0 bases; J trimming: 2 bases; junction bases outside the gene matches: 7. Here the CDR3 reads CASSVARLAGSTDTQYF. The CDR3 DNA reads as TGTGCCAGCAGCGTAGCCCGGCTAGCGGGATCCACAGATACGCAGTATTTT.

There are a few counts of this clonotype. V gene TRBV6-2 or TRBV6-3 combines with J gene TRBJ2-7; D is possibly TRBD1 (6 bases). Germline V gene lookup returns CDR1 MNHEY and CDR2 SVGEGT. The CDR3 is 14 amino acids. The V end was cut by 6 bases, the J end by 1 base, with 13 bases between. The CDR3: CASRLWTASYEQYF. The CDR3 nucleotides are TGTGCCAGCAGACTCTGGACAGCTTCCTACGAGCAGTACTTC.

This clonotype has just a few counts. This chain connects TRBV5-5 to TRBJ2-3; D not resolved. V lost 0 bases and J lost 5, with 10 bases in between. CDR1 is SGHKS and CDR2 is YYEKEE in the germline V gene (reference sequence). The CDR3 contains 14 residues. The CDR3 is CASSLGLPEDTQYF. In DNA, the CDR3 is TGTGCCAGCAGCTTGGGACTTCCAGAAGATACGCAGTATTTT.

Many counts were recorded for this clonotype. V is TRBV25-1 and J is TRBJ1-2; D gene uncertain. This CDR3 is built from 13 residues. From germline, CDR1 is MGHDK and CDR2 SYGVNS. V lost 8 bases and J lost 0, with 10 bases in between. The CDR3 nucleotides are TGTGCCAGCCGTGGCGGGACTAACTATGGCTACACCTTC. It is translated as CASRGGTNYGYTF.

The V and J genes are TRBV28 and TRBJ2-1; D ambiguous. The V gene's germline CDR1 is MDHEN and CDR2 SYDVKM. CDR3 length: 15 residues. The V gene lost 3 bases and the J gene lost 9 bases, with 18 bases spanning the gap. CDR3 DNA sequence: TGTGCCAGCAGTTTGCCCGGAGCTAGTTTGAGTGAGCAGTTCTTC. Protein sequence: CASSLPGASLSEQFF.

CDR3 region: CASSYEGRHSAEAFF. The CDR3 DNA sequence: TGTGCCAGCAGTTACGAGGGCAGACACTCCGCTGAAGCTTTCTTT. The J gene is TRBJ1-1, the V gene TRBV6-2 or TRBV6-3, with D uncertain. The CDR3 covers 15 residues. The V and J ends lost 2 bases and 6 bases respectively, with 16 bases between them. Germline V gives CDR1 MNHEY, CDR2 SVGEGT.

The rearrangement links TRBV4-3 to TRBJ2-3; D gene uncertain. Trimming stripped 0 bases from V and 1 base from J, with 11 bases between. CDR3 length: 16 residues. Germline V CDR1 and CDR2: LGHNA, YSLEER. The CDR3 DNA sequence: TGCGCCAGCAGCCAAGATGGGCGGCGCGGCACAGATACGCAGTATTTT. Encoded protein: CASSQDGRRGTDTQYF.

V gene TRBV11-2 combines with J gene TRBJ1-2, with TRBD1 matching 7 bases. After removal of 1 base from V and 3 bases from J, the junction contained 5 bases not matched to a gene. This CDR3 region has 15 residues. The germline gives CDR1 SGHAT, CDR2 FQNNGV. The CDR3 nucleotides read TGTGCCAGCAGCTTAGCCCCAGGGGGTCACTATGGCTACACCTTC. Its protein is CASSLAPGGHYGYTF. Together with reference TRBV11-2 and TRBJ1-2, the CDR3 gives the full variable domain: EAGVAQSPRYKIIEKRQSVAFWCNPISGHATLYWYQQILGQGPKLLIQFQNNGVVDDSQLPKDRFSAERLKGVDSTLKIQPAKLEDSAVYLCASSLAPGGHYGYTFGSGTRLTVV.

Ten or more counts support this clonotype. The genes are TRBV18 and TRBJ2-7, with D possibly being TRBD1 (6 bases). Per germline, CDR1 KGHSH and CDR2 LQKENI. V was pared by 4 bases and J by 3 bases, with 13 bases between. The CDR3 spans 14 residues. CDR3 in amino acids: CASSLADSNYEQYF. Here the CDR3 DNA reads TGTGCCAGCTCACTCGCGGACAGTAACTACGAGCAGTACTTC.

The gene calls are TRBV29-1 and TRBJ2-7, with unresolved D. The J call is doubtful: the DNA matches TRBJ2-5 better. Germline CDR1 and CDR2: SQVTM and ANQGSEA. The CDR3 totals 12 residues. The CDR3 reads CSVVLASETQYF. In DNA form, the CDR3 reads TGCAGCGTTGTTTTGGCGTCCGAGACCCAGTACTTC.

The chain has TRBV29-1 and TRBJ2-4; TRBD1 matches at 9 bases. CDR1 is SQVTM and CDR2 is ANQGSEA in the germline V gene. The CDR3 sequence is 17 residues long. DNA of the CDR3: TGCACCGAAATCCCCGGGACAGGGCATCTAGCCAAAAACATTCAGTACTTC. As protein: CTEIPGTGHLAKNIQYF.

The chain carries TRBV9 and TRBJ2-2, with a possible D match to TRBD1 (5 bases). Germline V gene sequence: CDR1 SGDLS, CDR2 YYNGEE. The V end was cut by 7 bases, the J end by 0 bases, with 7 bases between. This CDR3 is 13 amino acids long. The CDR3 sequence: CASDSANTGELFF. CDR3 bases: TGTGCCAGCGACAGCGCGAACACCGGGGAGCTGTTTTTT. Combining the CDR3 with reference TRBV9 and TRBJ2-2 gives the whole variable domain DSGVTQTPKHLITATGQRVTLRCSPRSGDLSVYWYQQSLDQGLQFLIQYYNGEERAKGNILERFSAQQFPDLHSELNLSSLELGDSALYFCASDSANTGELFFGEGSRLTVL.